A single sample gave rise to the 20 T cell receptor beta chains below, sequenced in a study of T cell responses to AZD1222 COVID-19 vaccine. The table came from immunoSEQ multiplex PCR; TCRdb's copy has only in-frame clones and leaves some out. The sample has about 140,000 clones, about 89% seen once. The sequenced sample was peripheral blood, obtained on day 0 of AZD1222 vaccination. All receptors derive from an adult in good health.

This sequence joins TRBV6-5 and TRBJ1-1; no clear D gene. The germline V gene encodes CDR1 MNHEY and CDR2 SVGAGI. This CDR3 is 13 amino acids long. V lost 6 bases, J lost 6 bases, and 14 bases lay in between. The CDR3 DNA reads as TGTGCCAGCAGCAAAGACTTGCCGGCTGAAGCTTTCTTT. Encoded protein: CASSKDLPAEAFF.

This chain links TRBV28 with TRBJ1-5, with D perhaps matching TRBD1 (6 bases). CDR3 length: 15 residues. Trimming took 3 bases from V and 3 from J, leaving 12 bases between them. Germline loops: CDR1 MDHEN, CDR2 SYDVKM. CDR3 sequence reads: CASSFTGNDNQPQHF. In DNA, the CDR3 is TGTGCCAGCAGTTTTACAGGGAATGACAATCAGCCCCAGCATTTT.

The chain links TRBV4-2 to TRBJ1-2; 8 bases map to TRBD1. CDR1 is LGHNA and CDR2 is YNFKEQ in the germline V gene. This CDR3 has 14 residues. The J segment lost 3 bases and the V segment lost 3 bases, leaving 3 bases of the junction unmatched. Written as DNA, the CDR3 is TGTGCCAGCAGCCATGCAGGGGGCGACTATGGCTACACCTTC. This codes for CASSHAGGDYGYTF.

This rearrangement joins TRBV3-1 (or the pseudogene TRBV3-2) to TRBJ2-1; 9 bases map to TRBD2. CDR1 and CDR2 from the germline V gene are LGHDT and YNNKEL (reference sequence). The trim removed 0 bases at V and 7 bases at J, leaving 13 bases unmatched. This CDR3 contains 18 residues. DNA for the CDR3: TGTGCCAGCAGCCAAGAAGGACCGAAAGCGGGAGGACTGAATGAGCAGTTCTTC. Translation gives CASSQEGPKAGGLNEQFF.

The CDR3 spells CASQYAGTGPYEQYF. The CDR3 DNA reads as TGTGCCAGTCAATACGCCGGGACAGGTCCCTACGAGCAGTACTTC. The V and J genes are TRBV28 and TRBJ2-7; TRBD1 matches 8 bases. The germline V gene has CDR1 MDHEN and CDR2 SYDVKM. The CDR3 loop spans 15 amino acids. J was trimmed by 2 bases and V by 9 bases; bases with no gene match: 12. Combining the CDR3 with reference TRBV28 and TRBJ2-7 gives the whole variable domain DVKVTQSSRYLVKRTGEKVFLECVQDMDHENMFWYRQDPGLGLRLIYFSYDVKMKEKGDIPEGYSVSREKKERFSLILESASTNQTSMYLCASQYAGTGPYEQYFGPGTRLTVT.

V is TRBV6-2 or TRBV6-3 and J is TRBJ2-1, with TRBD2 as a possible D gene (6 bases). Trimming took 6 bases from V and 15 from J, leaving 21 bases between them. This CDR3 has 13 amino acids. Germline V gene sequence: CDR1 MNHEY, CDR2 SVGEGT. The chain's CDR3 is CASSPLGGALRFF. DNA for the CDR3: TGTGCCAGCAGCCCCCTTGGAGGGGCCCTTAGGTTCTTC.

The chain couples TRBV29-1 to TRBJ2-2; D might be TRBD1 (6 bases). The CDR3 totals 13 residues. Per germline, CDR1 SQVTM and CDR2 ANQGSEA. V was trimmed by 7 bases and J by 6 bases, leaving 15 bases between them. CDR3 DNA sequence: TGCAGCGCCACGGCAGGGGATGCCGGGGAGCTGTTTTTT. Amino acid sequence: CSATAGDAGELFF.

The V gene is TRBV19, the J gene TRBJ1-2; D remains unclear. The V gene lost 6 bases and the J gene lost 5 bases, with 19 bases spanning the gap. The CDR3 is 15 residues long. Germline CDR1 and CDR2: LNHDA and SQIVND (reference sequence). CDR3 sequence (DNA): TGTGCCAGTAGATCAGGACGGCTCGAACCTTATGGCTACACCTTC. Amino acids: CASRSGRLEPYGYTF. Together with reference TRBV19 and TRBJ1-2, the CDR3 gives the full variable domain: DGGITQSPKYLFRKEGQNVTLSCEQNLNHDAMYWYRQDPGQGLRLIYYSQIVNDFQKGDIAEGYSVSREKKESFPLTVTSAQKNPTAFYLCASRSGRLEPYGYTFGSGTRLTVV.

The chain employs TRBV25-1 and TRBJ2-1; D not certain. The CDR3 consists of 15 residues. Germline CDR1 is MGHDK and CDR2 is SYGVNS. Trimming cost V 5 bases and J 6 bases, with 17 bases left between them. The CDR3 is CASSTPEQASNEQFF. The CDR3 bases are TGTGCCAGCAGTACCCCCGAGCAGGCTTCCAATGAGCAGTTCTTC.

The chain uses TRBV30 and TRBJ1-6, with D unresolved. The CDR3 extends over 13 amino acids. The ends were cut back, 2 bases at V and 6 bases at J, with 8 bases in the middle. CDR1 and CDR2 from the germline V gene are GTSNPN and SVGIG (reference sequence). The chain's CDR3 is CAWSTGLNSPLHF. In DNA, the CDR3 is TGTGCCTGGAGTACCGGACTTAATTCACCCCTCCACTTT.

The chain has TRBV11-2 and TRBJ2-2, with unresolved D. V was pared by 6 bases and J by 0 bases, with 11 bases between. CDR1 is SGHAT, CDR2 FQNNGV, per germline. The CDR3 covers 15 residues. The CDR3 reads CASSFGQPNTGELFF. Written as DNA, the CDR3 is TGTGCCAGCAGTTTCGGGCAGCCGAACACCGGGGAGCTGTTTTTT.

The rearrangement joins TRBV6-4 to TRBJ2-3, with D possibly being TRBD2 (6 bases). CDR1 and CDR2 (germline): MRHNA, SNTAGT. The ends were cut back, 5 bases at V and 2 bases at J, with 14 bases in the middle. This CDR3 spans 15 amino acids. The CDR3 DNA reads as TGTGCCAGCAGTCCTAGCGTCCAAGCCACAGATACGCAGTATTTT. Translating it yields CASSPSVQATDTQYF.

The rearrangement uses TRBV6-5 and TRBJ1-5; TRBD1 matches at 11 bases. V was clipped by 6 bases and J by 5 bases; unmatched bases: 6. This CDR3 is 15 amino acids long. Per germline, CDR1 MNHEY and CDR2 SVGAGI. As DNA, the CDR3 is TGTGCCAGCAGGGTAACGGACAGGGGGCATCAGCCCCAGCATTTT. This codes for CASRVTDRGHQPQHF.

This chain uses TRBV7-2 with TRBJ1-5; D uncertain. This CDR3 spans 14 amino acids. The germline V gene encodes CDR1 SGHTA and CDR2 FQGNSA. V lost 0 bases, J lost 2 bases, and 5 bases lay in between. In DNA, the CDR3 is TGTGCCAGCAGCTTAGCCAGCGGCAATCAGCCCCAGCATTTT. As protein: CASSLASGNQPQHF.

The chain recombines TRBV7-8 with TRBJ2-1; TRBD2 agrees at 10 bases. This CDR3 has 17 residues. With 5 bases clipped from V and 4 bases from J, the junction kept 11 bases outside the gene matches. Per germline, CDR1 SGHVS and CDR2 FQNEAQ. The CDR3 DNA reads as TGTGCCAGCAGCAGAAGACTAGCGGGTAGTATTTACAATGAGCAGTTCTTC. Its translation: CASSRRLAGSIYNEQFF.

This clone turned up a few times. The sample has other DNA sequences that encode this CDR3 too. V is TRBV28 and J is TRBJ2-3, with 7 positions matching TRBD2. V shed 5 bases and J 4 bases; nucleotides not matched to a gene: 6. Germline lookup yields CDR1 MDHEN and CDR2 SYDVKM. The CDR3 totals 14 residues. As DNA, the CDR3 is TGTGCCAGCAGTCTCCTCGCGGGGGCAGATACGCAGTATTTT. This translates into CASSLLAGADTQYF.

The gene calls are TRBV5-1 and TRBJ1-1; no clear D. The length of the CDR3 is 12 residues. Between the trimmed V and J ends, which lost 3 bases and 5 bases, there was a span of 8 bases. Per germline, CDR1 SGHRS and CDR2 YFSETQ. The CDR3 sequence: CASSSDSTEAFF. The CDR3 DNA follows: TGCGCCAGCAGCTCGGATAGTACTGAAGCTTTCTTT.

This clone appeared a single time. V is TRBV18 and J is TRBJ1-1; D not resolved. Germline CDR1 is KGHSH and CDR2 is LQKENI. The CDR3 spans 11 residues. V dropped 3 bases and J dropped 5 bases, with 4 bases sitting between them. The CDR3, as DNA: TGTGCCAGCTCACCCCTTACTGAAGCTTTCTTT. Protein sequence: CASSPLTEAFF.

The chain recombines TRBV7-2 with TRBJ1-3, with unresolved D. Trimming stripped 0 bases from V and 0 bases from J, with 9 bases between. The CDR3 consists of 16 residues. The germline V gene encodes CDR1 SGHTA and CDR2 FQGNSA. CDR3 amino acids: CASSLAVRSSGNTIYF. CDR3 DNA sequence: TGTGCCAGCAGCTTAGCTGTGAGGAGCTCTGGAAACACCATATATTTT.

This chain joins TRBV19 and TRBJ1-5; D is unclear. Germline CDR1 LNHDA, CDR2 SQIVND (reference sequence). V was cut by 5 bases and J by 3 bases, with 14 bases left in between. The CDR3 loop spans 15 amino acids. CDR3 bases: TGTGCCAGTAGTCCCGACCGACCCAACAATCAGCCCCAGCATTTT. This gives the protein CASSPDRPNNQPQHF.